Below, 18 T cell receptor beta chains from the same sample are listed, as sequenced in a study of T cell responses to AZD1222 COVID-19 vaccine. Sequencing was performed with immunoSEQ multiplex PCR; in TCRdb, only in-frame clones are kept and a portion is missing. The sample comprises tens of thousands of clones, 80% to 90% of which are singletons, and about an eighth rests with the top ten. The material was peripheral blood, obtained 28 days after the second AZD1222 dose. The receptors stem from an adult who received the AZD1222 COVID-19 vaccine.

The rearrangement links TRBV20-1 to TRBJ1-2; D call uncertain. CDR3 size: 11 residues. V was clipped by 5 bases and J by 0 bases, with 4 bases between them. Germline-derived CDR1 and CDR2 are DFQATT and SNEGSKA (reference sequence). CDR3 nucleotides: TGCAGTGCTGCTACTAACTATGGCTACACCTTC. Amino acids: CSAATNYGYTF.

The genes are TRBV7-3 and TRBJ2-1, with 16 bases aligning to TRBD2. Germline CDR1 reads SGHTA; CDR2 reads FQGTGA. J lost 7 bases, V lost 5 bases, and 5 bases had no gene match. The CDR3 sequence is 16 residues long. In DNA, the CDR3 is TGTGCCAGCAGCCCCCTGGGACTAGCGGGAGGGAATGAGCAGTTCTTC. Protein product: CASSPLGLAGGNEQFF.

This rearrangement joins TRBV12-5 to TRBJ1-2; D call uncertain. V dropped 6 bases and J dropped 0 bases, with 5 bases sitting between them. Germline V gene sequence: CDR1 LGHNT, CDR2 FRNRAP. This CDR3 has 12 residues. The CDR3 DNA reads as TGTGCTAGTGGGGCGTCTAACTATGGCTACACCTTC. This codes for CASGASNYGYTF. Drawing the rest from reference TRBV12-5 and TRBJ1-2, the complete variable domain is DARVTQTPRHKVTEMGQEVTMRCQPILGHNTVFWYRQTMMQGLELLAYFRNRAPLDDSGMPKDRFSAEMPDATLATLKIQPSEPRDSAVYFCASGASNYGYTFGSGTRLTVV.

The chain combines TRBV11-3 with TRBJ1-4, with 9 bases that match TRBD1. The CDR3 has 15 amino acids. V gave up 5 bases and J gave up 7 bases; unmatched junction bases: 8. The germline V gene encodes CDR1 SGHNT and CDR2 YENEEA. CDR3 sequence (DNA): TGTGCCAGCAGCCCAGGGGACAGGGAGGTTGAAAAACTGTTTTTT. Residues: CASSPGDREVEKLFF.

This clone was seen just once. This sequence joins TRBV5-1 and TRBJ2-5; D may be TRBD1 (5 bases). The V gene's germline CDR1 is SGHRS and CDR2 YFSETQ. CDR3 length equals 16 residues. V gave up 0 bases and J gave up 2 bases, with 14 bases separating them. In nucleotides, the CDR3 is TGCGCCAGCAGCTTGGAGTGGGGCCACCCTCAAGAGACCCAGTACTTC. Translating it yields CASSLEWGHPQETQYF.

This sequence joins TRBV20-1 and TRBJ1-1, with 8 bases lining up with TRBD1. The CDR3 has 14 amino acids. The germline V gene has CDR1 DFQATT and CDR2 SNEGSKA (reference sequence). After removal of 3 bases from V and 4 bases from J, the junction contained 7 bases not matched to a gene. CDR3 bases: TGCAGTGCTAGTAGGCAGGGGGCAGTCACTGAAGCTTTCTTT. This sequence encodes CSASRQGAVTEAFF.

This clone appeared a single time. V gene TRBV6-4 combines with J gene TRBJ1-1; possibly TRBD1 for D (5 bases). V dropped 3 bases and J dropped 9 bases, with 17 bases sitting between them. Germline-derived CDR1 and CDR2 are MRHNA and SNTAGT. The CDR3 length is 14 residues. This CDR3 is CASSDGPAGRKAFF. CDR3 sequence (DNA): TGTGCCAGCAGTGATGGTCCCGCGGGGCGGAAAGCTTTCTTT.

This clone was seen a handful of times. CDR3 sequence (DNA): TGCGCCAGCAGCTTGTTTTTCGGCAGCACAGATACGCAGTATTTT. Protein: CASSLFFGSTDTQYF. The chain combines TRBV5-1 with TRBJ2-3; no definite D call. Germline V CDR1 and CDR2: SGHRS, YFSETQ. The CDR3 is 15 residues long. The V and J ends lost 1 base and 0 bases respectively, with 9 bases between them. The full variable domain, completed using reference TRBV5-1 and TRBJ2-3, is KAGVTQTPRYLIKTRGQQVTLSCSPISGHRSVSWYQQTPGQGLQFLFEYFSETQRNKGNFPGRFSGRQFSNSRSEMNVSTLELGDSALYLCASSLFFGSTDTQYFGPGTRLTVL.

CDR3 amino acids: CATSTGGGYGYTF. The CDR3 DNA is TGTGCCACCAGTACAGGGGGCGGCTATGGCTACACCTTC. The V and J genes are TRBV24-1 and TRBJ1-2, with 9 bases fitting TRBD1. V gave up 6 bases and J gave up 4 bases; unmatched junction bases: 2. The CDR3 consists of 13 residues. Germline V CDR1 and CDR2: KGHDR, SFDVKD.

The V and J genes are TRBV5-1 and TRBJ1-2, with TRBD1 as a possible D gene (6 bases). This CDR3 contains 15 residues. Trimming removed 4 bases from V and 0 bases from J, with 13 bases in between. The germline CDR1 and CDR2 sequences are SGHRS and YFSETQ. CDR3 in amino acids: CASSPGGLANYGYTF. As DNA, the CDR3 is TGCGCCAGCAGCCCTGGGGGGCTAGCTAACTATGGCTACACCTTC.

The table lists this clone with a count of one. This sequence joins TRBV12-3 or TRBV12-4 and TRBJ1-2; D gene uncertain. V lost 1 base and J 8 bases, leaving 8 bases between the germline ends. The CDR3 contains 12 residues. The CDR3 sequence: CASSLVGRGYTF. The CDR3 region has the DNA TGTGCCAGCAGTTTAGTCGGCCGCGGCTACACCTTC.

V gene TRBV6-5 combines with J gene TRBJ2-7; weak D call: TRBD1 (6 bases). Trimming cost V 6 bases and J 5 bases, with 20 bases left between them. CDR1 MNHEY and CDR2 SVGAGI come from the germline V gene. The CDR3 sequence is 15 residues long. The CDR3 DNA reads as TGTGCCAGCAGCCCACCAGGGGATTTACGCAACGAGCAGTACTTC. Translation: CASSPPGDLRNEQYF.

The chain is built from TRBV14 and TRBJ2-3; TRBD2 matches at 13 bases. Losses at the gene ends were 4 bases for V and 0 bases for J; bases not matched to a gene: 7. The CDR3 has 18 amino acids. Germline values: CDR1 SGHDN, CDR2 FVKESK. CDR3 sequence: CASSPGTSGAYSTDTQYF. The CDR3 DNA sequence: TGTGCCAGCAGCCCGGGGACTAGCGGGGCCTACAGCACAGATACGCAGTATTTT.

The CDR3, as DNA: TGTGCCAGCAGTTTGGGCCAGGGGGGTTCTTTCCGTGATGAGCAGTTCTTC. Translated: CASSLGQGGSFRDEQFF. The chain carries TRBV28 and TRBJ2-1; D possibly corresponds to TRBD1 (7 bases). Germline V gives CDR1 MDHEN, CDR2 SYDVKM. V shed 3 bases and J shed 8 bases, with 23 bases lying between them. The CDR3 spans 17 residues.

V gene TRBV30 combines with J gene TRBJ1-2; the D is unclear. Germline CDR1 GTSNPN, CDR2 SVGIG (reference sequence). V was clipped by 3 bases and J by 8 bases, with 13 bases between them. The CDR3 runs to 12 residues. The CDR3 loop reads CAWRITLGGYTF. In DNA form, the CDR3 reads TGTGCCTGGAGGATAACATTGGGAGGCTACACCTTC. Looking up the rest from reference TRBV30 and TRBJ1-2 gives the full variable domain: SQTIHQWPATLVQPVGSPLSLECTVEGTSNPNLYWYRQAAGRGLQLLFYSVGIGQISSEVPQNLSASRPQDRQFILSSKKLLLSDSGFYLCAWRITLGGYTFGSGTRLTVV.

This clone was picked up a small number of times. V and J are TRBV6-5 and TRBJ2-3, with 7 bases that match TRBD2. The CDR3 runs 15 residues. Germline values: CDR1 MNHEY, CDR2 SVGAGI. J lost 1 base, V lost 6 bases, and 7 bases had no gene match. Written as DNA, the CDR3 is TGTGCCAGCAGCCGCGTACGGGGGGGCACAGATACGCAGTATTTT. Its protein product is CASSRVRGGTDTQYF.

The gene calls are TRBV30 and TRBJ1-1; TRBD1 might be the D (5 bases). V was trimmed by 3 bases and J by 6 bases, leaving 14 bases between them. Germline V CDR1 and CDR2: GTSNPN, SVGIG (reference sequence). This CDR3 is built from 13 residues. CDR3 bases: TGTGCCTGGAGCGCCGGGACCTGGTCTGAAGCTTTCTTT. This codes for CAWSAGTWSEAFF.

A single count supports this clone. The J gene is TRBJ1-4, the V gene TRBV6-5, with a tentative D call TRBD1 (5 bases). The CDR3 loop spans 15 amino acids. V lost 0 bases and J lost 8, with 13 bases in between. Looked up from germline, CDR1 is MNHEY and CDR2 is SVGAGI. The CDR3 here is CASSYSGGVGEKLFF. The DNA of the CDR3 is TGTGCCAGCAGTTACTCAGGAGGGGTTGGGGAAAAACTGTTTTTT.